One and the same sample provided the 14 T cell receptor beta chains below, sequenced in a study of PD-L1 blockade in urothelial cancer. TCRdb keeps only in-frame clones here, not all; method: immunoSEQ multiplex PCR. Of about 110,000 clones listed, about 85% are singletons. This sample comprised PBMCs, obtained around atezolizumab (anti-PD-L1) treatment. The receptor source for this set is a man in his forties or fifties with urothelial cancer.

V usage is TRBV30 and J usage is TRBJ2-7, with 7 positions matching TRBD2. The CDR3 is 13 amino acids. CDR1 and CDR2 from the germline V gene are GTSNPN and SVGIG (reference sequence). With 6 bases clipped from V and 4 bases from J, the junction kept 9 bases outside the gene matches. CDR3 loop: CACLRTSGYEQYF. CDR3 in DNA: TGTGCCTGCCTGAGGACTAGTGGTTACGAGCAGTACTTC.

The chain couples TRBV9 to TRBJ2-7; 8 nucleotides align to TRBD2. Trimming cost V 1 base and J 5 bases; bases outside gene matches: 5. The CDR3 totals 14 residues. Germline CDR1 reads SGDLS; CDR2 reads YYNGEE. The CDR3 protein is CASSVKRETNEQYF. CDR3 coding DNA: TGTGCCAGCAGCGTAAAGCGGGAGACTAACGAGCAGTACTTC.

This clone was picked up a small number of times. The rearrangement links TRBV7-3 to TRBJ2-6; D unresolved. This CDR3 spans 16 amino acids. Trimming shortened V by 2 bases and J by 4 bases, and 12 bases separated the two germline ends. The V gene's germline CDR1 is SGHTA and CDR2 FQGTGA. The chain's CDR3 is CASSLFSSPGANVLTF. DNA for the CDR3: TGTGCCAGCAGCTTATTTTCTAGTCCCGGGGCCAACGTCCTGACTTTC.

The chain employs TRBV5-1 and TRBJ2-7, with 9 positions matching TRBD2. With V trimmed by 5 bases and J by 0 bases, 6 bases remained unmatched. Germline V gene lookup returns CDR1 SGHRS and CDR2 YFSETQ. This CDR3 has 15 amino acids. CDR3 in amino acids: CASSFLAGNSYEQYF. The CDR3, as DNA: TGCGCCAGCAGTTTCCTAGCGGGAAACTCCTACGAGCAGTACTTC. The full variable domain, its missing parts supplied by reference TRBV5-1 and TRBJ2-7, is KAGVTQTPRYLIKTRGQQVTLSCSPISGHRSVSWYQQTPGQGLQFLFEYFSETQRNKGNFPGRFSGRQFSNSRSEMNVSTLELGDSALYLCASSFLAGNSYEQYFGPGTRLTVT.

The chain uses TRBV6-6 and TRBJ1-3; weak D call: TRBD1 (5 bases). CDR3 length: 11 residues. Trimming took 6 bases from V and 8 from J, leaving 8 bases between them. Germline-derived CDR1 and CDR2 are MNHNY and SVGAGI (reference sequence). The CDR3: CASRGEDTIYF. Written as DNA, the CDR3 is TGTGCCAGCAGGGGGGAGGACACCATATATTTT.

The chain is built from TRBV5-6 and TRBJ2-1; a possible D gene is TRBD2 (6 bases). Germline loops: CDR1 SGHDT, CDR2 YYEEEE. CDR3 size: 15 residues. The V end was cut by 4 bases, the J end by 3 bases, with 14 bases between. CDR3 nucleotide sequence: TGTGCCAGCAGCGTCGGAGGGCCGGACTACAATGAGCAGTTCTTC. Translating it yields CASSVGGPDYNEQFF.

The rearrangement joins TRBV4-1 to TRBJ2-1; TRBD1 matches 12 bases. Germline V gene lookup returns CDR1 MGHRA and CDR2 YSYEKL. The trim removed 3 bases at V and 2 bases at J, leaving 8 bases unmatched. The CDR3 runs to 18 residues. In DNA, the CDR3 is TGCGCCAGCAGCCATGCTCCGGGACAGGGGGCAGCCTACAATGAGCAGTTCTTC. It encodes CASSHAPGQGAAYNEQFF.

The chain combines TRBV5-1 with TRBJ2-1; 9 positions match TRBD2. The CDR3 length is 14 residues. V dropped 4 bases and J dropped 7; count of bases not matched to a gene: 6. Per the germline V gene, CDR1 is SGHRS and CDR2 is YFSETQ. The CDR3 loop is CASSGSGSGNEQFF. Here the CDR3 DNA reads TGCGCCAGCAGCGGTAGCGGGAGTGGGAATGAGCAGTTCTTC.

The chain carries TRBV27 and TRBJ1-6; 7 nucleotides line up with TRBD1. The CDR3 is made up of 15 amino acids. Trimming cost V 8 bases and J 1 base; bases outside gene matches: 5. Germline V lookup: CDR1 MNHEY, CDR2 SMNVEV (reference sequence). The CDR3 coding sequence is TGTGCCAGCGGTGAACAGGGGTCCTATAATTCACCCCTCCACTTT. Protein: CASGEQGSYNSPLHF.

This clone has just a few counts. The rearrangement joins TRBV7-9 to TRBJ1-2; D remains ambiguous. CDR1 SEHNR and CDR2 FQNEAQ come from the germline V gene (reference sequence). The germline V and J ends were trimmed by 4 bases and 4 bases, with 13 bases remaining between them. This CDR3 contains 14 residues. The CDR3 coding sequence is TGTGCCAGCAGCTCTGAGCGGTTGGTCTATGGCTACACCTTC. Protein sequence: CASSSERLVYGYTF. The whole variable domain, filled in from reference TRBV7-9 and TRBJ1-2, reads DTGVSQNPRHKITKRGQNVTFRCDPISEHNRLYWYRQTLGQGPEFLTYFQNEAQLEKSRLLSDRFSAERPKGSFSTLEIQRTEQGDSAMYLCASSSERLVYGYTFGSGTRLTVV.

The chain uses TRBV2 and TRBJ1-2, with TRBD1 identical over 7 bases. V trimming: 9 bases; J trimming: 8 bases; junction bases outside the gene matches: 9. Germline CDR1 and CDR2: SNHLY and FYNNEI. The CDR3 length is 12 residues. The CDR3 region has the DNA TGTGCCAGAAGACAGGGATTAGACGGCTACACCTTC. Its protein is CARRQGLDGYTF.

The V gene is TRBV5-1, the J gene TRBJ2-1; TRBD1 agrees at 9 bases. This CDR3 has 17 amino acids. The J segment lost 1 base and the V segment lost 0 bases, leaving 5 bases of the junction unmatched. The V gene's germline CDR1 is SGHRS and CDR2 YFSETQ. DNA of the CDR3: TGCGCCAGCAGCTTGGGGGGGACAGGGTGGTCCTACAATGAGCAGTTCTTC. Translated: CASSLGGTGWSYNEQFF.

V usage is TRBV5-1 and J usage is TRBJ2-1, with a weak D call TRBD1 (6 bases). In germline, CDR1 is SGHRS, CDR2 YFSETQ. The CDR3 has 14 residues. The ends were cut back, 5 bases at V and 5 bases at J, with 14 bases in the middle. The CDR3 bases are TGCGCCAGCAGGCGACAGGTCCCACACAATGAGCAGTTCTTC. It translates to CASRRQVPHNEQFF.

CDR3 loop: CTSSQPAGGDEETQYF. As DNA, the CDR3 is TGCACCAGCAGCCAGCCTGCGGGAGGGGACGAAGAGACCCAGTACTTC. The chain couples TRBV1 to TRBJ2-5; TRBD2, the table's D call, lacks a check against the DNA. TRBV1 is annotated as a pseudogene. This CDR3 contains 16 residues.